This is a list of T cell receptor beta chains from one sample in a study of cytomegalovirus exposure and HLA in healthy donors. Only in-frame clones appear in the TCRdb table, and some are missing; sequencing was by immunoSEQ multiplex PCR. The sample lists about 140,000 clones, around 77% occurring once. The source material was PBMCs. The receptor source for this set is a woman in her 50s in good health and CMV-seronegative. Both conserved end residues are trimmed from each CDR3. The order of the fields is V gene, clone size, CDR3 protein. The size field is filled for only some rows; it gives once, few, many or a size class.

V: TRBV5-1; size: .; CDR3: ASSEGLSTDTQY
V: TRBV9; size: .; CDR3: ASSVEGYLASPLH
V: TRBV19; size: .; CDR3: ASRLGQSYYGYT
V: TRBV10-1; size: .; CDR3: ARTQPAGGPNIQY
V: TRBV4-2; size: .; CDR3: ASSQDEDSNQPQH
V: TRBV5-1; size: few; CDR3: ASSLTQGALNEQF
V: TRBV19; size: once; CDR3: ATLSPVKQGTDYGYT
V: TRBV21-1; size: .; CDR3: ASSKGDRDLSMNTEAF
V: TRBV14; size: .; CDR3: ASSLLSTGSGDGYT
V: TRBV5-6; size: .; CDR3: ASYLAGVETQY
V: TRBV19; size: many; CDR3: ASSPGNGRNQPQH
V: TRBV30; size: .; CDR3: AWTGTGGTGELF
V: TRBV28; size: .; CDR3: ASSTLGGGTDTQY
V: TRBV5-1; size: .; CDR3: ASSLAGGLGTGELF
V: TRBV11-1; size: .; CDR3: ASSLTWTDNEKLF
V: TRBV7-3; size: .; CDR3: ASRQGQGYGYT
V: TRBV19; size: few; CDR3: ASSPFETGGLGNQPQH
V: TRBV19; size: .; CDR3: ASSITDLSPLH
V: TRBV7-9; size: .; CDR3: ASSNRFSGANVLT
V: TRBV27; size: few; CDR3: ASSRAPGGGNQPQH
V: TRBV10-3; size: once; CDR3: AMGEAGGPNEQF
V: TRBV6-5; size: .; CDR3: ASRRTGRYTEAF
V: TRBV6-6; size: .; CDR3: ASSIDREIGELF
V: TRBV5-1; size: .; CDR3: ASSSGTSVNTGELF
V: TRBV5-6; size: .; CDR3: ASRRREGNYGYT
V: TRBV11-2; size: .; CDR3: ASSLQGRRNSPLH
V: TRBV5-1; size: .; CDR3: ASSFEGAGTGELF
V: TRBV6-4; size: few; CDR3: ASSGNRGETQY
V: TRBV29-1; size: .; CDR3: SVEDPRGLL
V: TRBV10-3; size: few; CDR3: AISERRVNEKLF
V: TRBV7-9; size: .; CDR3: ASSRDYGYT
V: TRBV7-9; size: .; CDR3: AVAGGTYEQY
V: TRBV4-1; size: .; CDR3: ASEGGGFQY
V: TRBV6-1; size: few; CDR3: ASSERRSGQNTGELF
V: TRBV5-1; size: .; CDR3: ASSEGQGAYNEQF
V: TRBV4-3; size: once; CDR3: ASSQDASGATYNEQF
V: TRBV7-9; size: .; CDR3: ASKPGVGETQY
V: TRBV19; size: .; CDR3: ASSTPGQGSNEQF
V: TRBV6-5; size: few; CDR3: ASTGNRIEQY
V: TRBV27; size: .; CDR3: ASSSRTPGGGGELF